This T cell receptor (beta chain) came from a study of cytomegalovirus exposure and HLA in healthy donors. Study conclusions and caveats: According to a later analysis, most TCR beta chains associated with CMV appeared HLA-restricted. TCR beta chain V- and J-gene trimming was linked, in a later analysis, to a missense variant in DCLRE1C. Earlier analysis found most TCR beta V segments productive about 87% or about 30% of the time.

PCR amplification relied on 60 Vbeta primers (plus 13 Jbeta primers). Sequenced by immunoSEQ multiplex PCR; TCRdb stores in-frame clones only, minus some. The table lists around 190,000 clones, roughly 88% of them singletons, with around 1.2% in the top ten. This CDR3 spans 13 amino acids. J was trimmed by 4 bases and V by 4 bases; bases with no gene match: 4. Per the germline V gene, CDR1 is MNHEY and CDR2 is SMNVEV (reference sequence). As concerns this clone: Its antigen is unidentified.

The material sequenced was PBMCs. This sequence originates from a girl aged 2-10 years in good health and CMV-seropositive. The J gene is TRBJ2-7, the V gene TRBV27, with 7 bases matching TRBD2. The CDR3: CASSYRRGYEQYF. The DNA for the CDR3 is TGTGCCAGCAGTTACCGGCGGGGGTACGAGCAGTACTTC.